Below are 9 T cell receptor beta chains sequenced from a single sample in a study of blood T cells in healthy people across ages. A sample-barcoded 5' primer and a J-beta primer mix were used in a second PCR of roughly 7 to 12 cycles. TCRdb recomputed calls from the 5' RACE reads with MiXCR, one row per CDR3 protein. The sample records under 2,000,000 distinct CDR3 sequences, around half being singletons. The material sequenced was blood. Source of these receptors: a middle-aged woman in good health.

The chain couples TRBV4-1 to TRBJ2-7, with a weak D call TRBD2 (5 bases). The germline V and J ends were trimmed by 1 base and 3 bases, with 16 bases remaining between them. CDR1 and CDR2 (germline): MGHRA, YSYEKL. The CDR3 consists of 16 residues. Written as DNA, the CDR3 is TGCGCCAGCAGCCAAGGGACTGCCTCGAAAGGCTACGAGCAGTACTTC. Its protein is CASSQGTASKGYEQYF.

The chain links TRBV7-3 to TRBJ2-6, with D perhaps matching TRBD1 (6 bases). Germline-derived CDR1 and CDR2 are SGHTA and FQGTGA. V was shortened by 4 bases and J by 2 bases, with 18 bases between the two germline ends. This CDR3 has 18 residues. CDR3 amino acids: CASSSKGSRGPGANVLTF. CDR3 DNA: TGTGCCAGCAGCTCCAAAGGTTCCAGGGGACCTGGGGCCAACGTCCTGACTTTC. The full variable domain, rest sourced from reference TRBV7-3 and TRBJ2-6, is GAGVSQTPSNKVTEKGKYVELRCDPISGHTALYWYRQSLGQGPEFLIYFQGTGAADDSGLPNDRFFAVRPEGSVSTLKIQRTERGDSAVYLCASSSKGSRGPGANVLTFGAGSRLTVL.

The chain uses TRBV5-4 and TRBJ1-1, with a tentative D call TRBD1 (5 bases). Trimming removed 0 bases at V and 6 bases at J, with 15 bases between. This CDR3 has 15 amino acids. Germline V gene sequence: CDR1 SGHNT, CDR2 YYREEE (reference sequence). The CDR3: CASSLGTRGRAEAFF. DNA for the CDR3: TGTGCCAGCAGCTTGGGGACAAGGGGAAGGGCTGAAGCTTTCTTT.

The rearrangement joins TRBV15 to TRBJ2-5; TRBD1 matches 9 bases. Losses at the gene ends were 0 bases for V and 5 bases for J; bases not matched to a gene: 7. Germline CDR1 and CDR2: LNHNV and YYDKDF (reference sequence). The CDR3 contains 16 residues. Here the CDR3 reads CATSRDGTGPWETQYF. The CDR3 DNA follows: TGTGCCACCAGCAGAGACGGGACAGGGCCTTGGGAGACCCAGTACTTC. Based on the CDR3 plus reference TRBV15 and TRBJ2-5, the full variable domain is DAMVIQNPRYQVTQFGKPVTLSCSQTLNHNVMYWYQQKSSQAPKLLFHYYDKDFNNEADTPDNFQSRRPNTSFCFLDIRSPGLGDTAMYLCATSRDGTGPWETQYFGPGTRLLVL.

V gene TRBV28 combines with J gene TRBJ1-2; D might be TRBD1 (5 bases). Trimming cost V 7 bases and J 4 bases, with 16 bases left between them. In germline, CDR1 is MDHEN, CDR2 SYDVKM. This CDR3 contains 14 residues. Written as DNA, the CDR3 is TGTGCCAGCATTCCGGGGGGGTCTGGCTATGGCTACACCTTC. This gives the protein CASIPGGSGYGYTF.

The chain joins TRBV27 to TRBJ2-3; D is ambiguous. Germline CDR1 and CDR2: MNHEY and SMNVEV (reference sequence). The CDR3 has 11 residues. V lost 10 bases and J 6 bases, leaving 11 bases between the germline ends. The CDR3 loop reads CATALLDTQYF. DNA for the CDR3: TGTGCCACCGCGTTATTGGATACGCAGTATTTT.

The chain's CDR3 is CASSGGLAVETQYF. For the CDR3, the DNA is TGTGCCAGCAGCGGTGGACTAGCCGTCGAGACCCAGTACTTC. The chain carries TRBV2 and TRBJ2-5, with TRBD2 matching 8 bases. CDR1 and CDR2 from the germline V gene are SNHLY and FYNNEI. CDR3 size: 14 residues. V shed 6 bases and J 5 bases; nucleotides not matched to a gene: 8.

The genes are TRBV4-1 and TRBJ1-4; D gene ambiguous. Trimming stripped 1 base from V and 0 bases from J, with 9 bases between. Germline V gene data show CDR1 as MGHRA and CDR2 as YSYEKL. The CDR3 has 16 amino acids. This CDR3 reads CASSQASASTNEKLFF. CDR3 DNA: TGCGCCAGCAGCCAAGCCTCGGCCTCAACTAATGAAAAACTGTTTTTT.

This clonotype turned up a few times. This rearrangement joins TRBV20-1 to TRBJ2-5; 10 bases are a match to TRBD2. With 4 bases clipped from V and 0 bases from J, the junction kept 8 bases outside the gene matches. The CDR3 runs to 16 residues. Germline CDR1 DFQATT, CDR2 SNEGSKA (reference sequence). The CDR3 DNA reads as TGCAGTGCTACGCCCGGACTAGCGGACCACCAAGAGACCCAGTACTTC. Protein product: CSATPGLADHQETQYF.